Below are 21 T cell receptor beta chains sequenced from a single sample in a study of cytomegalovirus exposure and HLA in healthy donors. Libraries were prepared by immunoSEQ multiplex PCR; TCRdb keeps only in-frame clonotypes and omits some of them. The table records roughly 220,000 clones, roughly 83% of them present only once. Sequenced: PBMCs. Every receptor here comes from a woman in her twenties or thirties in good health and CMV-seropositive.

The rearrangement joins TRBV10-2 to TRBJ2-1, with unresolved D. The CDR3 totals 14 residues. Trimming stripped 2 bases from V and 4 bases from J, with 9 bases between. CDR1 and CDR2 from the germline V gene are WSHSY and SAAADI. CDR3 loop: CASSERPEYNEQFF. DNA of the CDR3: TGCGCCAGCAGTGAGCGACCTGAATACAATGAGCAGTTCTTC.

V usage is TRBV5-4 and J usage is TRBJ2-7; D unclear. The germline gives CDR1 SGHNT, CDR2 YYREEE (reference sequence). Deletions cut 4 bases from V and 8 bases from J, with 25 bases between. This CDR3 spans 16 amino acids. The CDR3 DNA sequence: TGTGCCAGCAGCCTCCAGGACGGCGGTGGGAAGCTCAAGCAGTACTTC. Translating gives CASSLQDGGGKLKQYF.

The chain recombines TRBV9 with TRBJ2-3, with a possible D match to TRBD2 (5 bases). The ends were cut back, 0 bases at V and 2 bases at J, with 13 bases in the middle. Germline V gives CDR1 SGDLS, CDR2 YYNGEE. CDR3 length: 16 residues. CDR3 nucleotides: TGTGCCAGCAGCGTAGGCTGGACTGTCGACACAGATACGCAGTATTTT. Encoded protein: CASSVGWTVDTDTQYF.

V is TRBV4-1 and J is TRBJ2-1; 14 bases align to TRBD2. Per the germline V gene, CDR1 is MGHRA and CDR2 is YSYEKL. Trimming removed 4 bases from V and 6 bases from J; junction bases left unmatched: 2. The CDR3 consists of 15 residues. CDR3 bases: TGCGCCAGCAGCCGCGGACTAGCGGGAGGCAATGAGCAGTTCTTC. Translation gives CASSRGLAGGNEQFF.

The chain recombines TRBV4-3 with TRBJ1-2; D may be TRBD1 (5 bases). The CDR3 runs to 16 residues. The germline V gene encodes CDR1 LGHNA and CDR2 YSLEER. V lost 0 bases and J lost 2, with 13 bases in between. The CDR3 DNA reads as TGCGCCAGCAGCCAAGAGTGGTCAGGGCGAAACTATGGCTACACCTTC. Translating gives CASSQEWSGRNYGYTF.

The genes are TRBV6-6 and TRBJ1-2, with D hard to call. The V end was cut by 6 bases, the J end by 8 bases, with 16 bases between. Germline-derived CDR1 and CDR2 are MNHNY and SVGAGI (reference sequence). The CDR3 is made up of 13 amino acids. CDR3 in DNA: TGTGCCAGCAGGGAGTACGGTCCGCGGGGCTACACCTTC. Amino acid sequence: CASREYGPRGYTF.

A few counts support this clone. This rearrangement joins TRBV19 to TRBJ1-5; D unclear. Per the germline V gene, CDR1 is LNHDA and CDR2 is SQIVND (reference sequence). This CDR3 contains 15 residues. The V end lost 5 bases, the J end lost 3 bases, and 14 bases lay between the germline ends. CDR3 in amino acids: CASSFRRADNQPQHF. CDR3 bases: TGTGCCAGTAGTTTCCGCCGGGCTGACAATCAGCCCCAGCATTTT. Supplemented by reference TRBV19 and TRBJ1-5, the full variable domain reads DGGITQSPKYLFRKEGQNVTLSCEQNLNHDAMYWYRQDPGQGLRLIYYSQIVNDFQKGDIAEGYSVSREKKESFPLTVTSAQKNPTAFYLCASSFRRADNQPQHFGDGTRLSIL.

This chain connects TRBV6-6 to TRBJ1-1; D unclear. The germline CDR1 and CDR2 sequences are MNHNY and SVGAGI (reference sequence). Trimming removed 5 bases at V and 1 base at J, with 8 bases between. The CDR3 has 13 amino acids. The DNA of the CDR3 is TGTGCCAGCAGTCCCCTTACGAACACTGAAGCTTTCTTT. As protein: CASSPLTNTEAFF.

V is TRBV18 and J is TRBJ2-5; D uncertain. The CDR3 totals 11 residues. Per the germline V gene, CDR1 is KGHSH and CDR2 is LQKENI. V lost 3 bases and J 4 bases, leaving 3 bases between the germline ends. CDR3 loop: CASSPSETQYF. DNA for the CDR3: TGTGCCAGCTCACCCTCAGAGACCCAGTACTTC.

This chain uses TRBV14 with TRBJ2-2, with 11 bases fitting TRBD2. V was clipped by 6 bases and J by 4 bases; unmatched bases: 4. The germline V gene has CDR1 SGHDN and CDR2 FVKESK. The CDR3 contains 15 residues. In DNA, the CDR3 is TGTGCCAGCAGACCTACTAGCGGGGGCACCGGGGAGCTGTTTTTT. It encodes CASRPTSGGTGELFF.

CDR3 DNA sequence: TGCGCCAGCAGTGGCAGGGACAGGGACACCGGGGAGCTGTTTTTT. Protein sequence: CASSGRDRDTGELFF. The chain carries TRBV10-1 and TRBJ2-2, with 9 positions matching TRBD1. CDR1 and CDR2 (germline): WNHNN, SYGVQD (reference sequence). This CDR3 comprises 15 residues. Germline trimming cut 4 bases from V and 3 bases from J; bases unmatched to any gene: 3.

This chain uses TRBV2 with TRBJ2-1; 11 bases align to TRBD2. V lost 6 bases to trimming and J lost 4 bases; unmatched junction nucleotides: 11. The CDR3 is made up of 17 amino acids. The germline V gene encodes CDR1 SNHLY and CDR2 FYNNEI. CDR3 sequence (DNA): TGTGCCAGCAGCACCTTAGCGGGAGGGCCTCTTTACAATGAGCAGTTCTTC. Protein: CASSTLAGGPLYNEQFF.

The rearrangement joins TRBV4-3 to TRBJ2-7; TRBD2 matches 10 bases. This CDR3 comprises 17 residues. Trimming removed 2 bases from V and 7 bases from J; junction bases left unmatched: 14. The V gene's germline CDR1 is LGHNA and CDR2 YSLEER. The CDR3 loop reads CASSQSRASGRYWEQYF. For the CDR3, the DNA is TGCGCCAGCAGCCAATCAAGGGCTAGCGGGAGATATTGGGAGCAGTACTTC.

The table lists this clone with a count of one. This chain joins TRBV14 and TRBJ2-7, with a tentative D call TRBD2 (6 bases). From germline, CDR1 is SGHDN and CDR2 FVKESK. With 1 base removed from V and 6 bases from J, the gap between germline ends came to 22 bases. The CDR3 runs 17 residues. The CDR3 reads CASSQALAIPLGGEQYF. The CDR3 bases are TGTGCCAGCAGCCAAGCTTTAGCAATACCCCTGGGGGGCGAGCAGTACTTC.

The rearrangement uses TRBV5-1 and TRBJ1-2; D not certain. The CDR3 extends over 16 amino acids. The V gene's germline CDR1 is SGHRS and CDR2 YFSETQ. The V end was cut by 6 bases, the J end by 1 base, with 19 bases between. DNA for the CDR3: TGCGCCAGCACCCCCGGAGGTTTTTACGATAACTATGGCTACACCTTC. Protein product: CASTPGGFYDNYGYTF.

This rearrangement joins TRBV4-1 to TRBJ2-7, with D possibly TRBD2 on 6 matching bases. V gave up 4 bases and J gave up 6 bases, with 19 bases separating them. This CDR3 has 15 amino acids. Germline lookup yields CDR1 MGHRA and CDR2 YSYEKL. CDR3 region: CASSPVAGTPPEQYF. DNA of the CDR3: TGCGCCAGCAGCCCTGTCGCGGGGACCCCTCCCGAGCAGTACTTC.

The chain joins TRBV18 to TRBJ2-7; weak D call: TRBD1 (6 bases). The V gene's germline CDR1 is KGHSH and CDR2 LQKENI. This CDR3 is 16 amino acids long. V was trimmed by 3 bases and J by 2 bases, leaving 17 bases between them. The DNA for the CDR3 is TGTGCCAGCTCACCCCCCCAGGGTACAGGGCCCTACGAGCAGTACTTC. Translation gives CASSPPQGTGPYEQYF. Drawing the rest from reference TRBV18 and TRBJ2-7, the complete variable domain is NAGVMQNPRHLVRRRGQEARLRCSPMKGHSHVYWYRQLPEEGLKFMVYLQKENIIDESGMPKERFSAEFPKEGPSILRIQQVVRGDSAAYFCASSPPQGTGPYEQYFGPGTRLTVT.

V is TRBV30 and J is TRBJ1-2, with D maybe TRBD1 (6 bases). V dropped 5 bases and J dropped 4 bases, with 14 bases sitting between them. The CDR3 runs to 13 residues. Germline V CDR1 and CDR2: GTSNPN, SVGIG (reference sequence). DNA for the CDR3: TGTGCCTGGGGACTGGGGACACCCTATGGCTACACCTTC. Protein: CAWGLGTPYGYTF. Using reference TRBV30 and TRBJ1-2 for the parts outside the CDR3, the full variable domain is SQTIHQWPATLVQPVGSPLSLECTVEGTSNPNLYWYRQAAGRGLQLLFYSVGIGQISSEVPQNLSASRPQDRQFILSSKKLLLSDSGFYLCAWGLGTPYGYTFGSGTRLTVV.

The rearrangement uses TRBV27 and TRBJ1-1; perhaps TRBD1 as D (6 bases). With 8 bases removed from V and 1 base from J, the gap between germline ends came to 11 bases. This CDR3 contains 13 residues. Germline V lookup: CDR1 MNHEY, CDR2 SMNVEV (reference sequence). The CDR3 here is CASGSRGNTEAFF. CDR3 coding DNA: TGTGCCAGCGGAAGCAGGGGGAACACTGAAGCTTTCTTT.

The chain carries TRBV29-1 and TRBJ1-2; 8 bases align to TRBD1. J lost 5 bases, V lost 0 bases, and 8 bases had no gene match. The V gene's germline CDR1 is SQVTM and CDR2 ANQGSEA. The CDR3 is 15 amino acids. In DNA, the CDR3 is TGCAGCGTTGAAGATCCCCAGGGGGCTGGTTATGGCTACACCTTC. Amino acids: CSVEDPQGAGYGYTF.

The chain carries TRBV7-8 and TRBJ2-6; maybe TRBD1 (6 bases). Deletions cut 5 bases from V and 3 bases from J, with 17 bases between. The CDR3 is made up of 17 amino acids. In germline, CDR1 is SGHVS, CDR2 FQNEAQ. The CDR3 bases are TGTGCCAGCAGCGCGATAAGGACAGTTATTGGGGCCAACGTCCTGACTTTC. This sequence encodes CASSAIRTVIGANVLTF.